The next 27 T cell receptor beta chains were all read from a single sample in a study of T cell responses to AZD1222 COVID-19 vaccine. Using immunoSEQ multiplex PCR, the repertoire was profiled, and TCRdb retains in-frame clones only, with some absent. The sample gives 80,000 to 95,000 clones, 89% of which show up once; 2.5% to 3% is in the top ten. The starting material was peripheral blood, obtained on day 0 of MenACWY control vaccination. Receptor source: an adult in good health.

This chain uses TRBV5-6 with TRBJ1-2; 11 nucleotides agree with TRBD1. The V gene end was trimmed by 0 bases and the J gene end by 2 bases; junction bases not matched to a gene: 12. CDR1 and CDR2 from the germline V gene are SGHDT and YYEEEE. The CDR3 has 19 residues. The CDR3 reads CASSLGDRGSFTWNYGYTF. CDR3 DNA sequence: TGTGCCAGCAGCTTGGGGGACAGGGGGTCTTTCACCTGGAACTATGGCTACACCTTC.

In its sample, this clone was seen once. The chain links TRBV30 to TRBJ2-4; 8 bases are a match to TRBD2. Germline lookup yields CDR1 GTSNPN and CDR2 SVGIG (reference sequence). J gave up 6 bases and V 5 bases, and 6 bases lay outside the gene matches. CDR3 length: 13 residues. The CDR3 coding sequence is TGTGCCTGGTCCGGTGCGGGGGGAAACATTCAGTACTTC. As protein: CAWSGAGGNIQYF.

This chain uses TRBV27 with TRBJ2-7, with a possible D match to TRBD2 (6 bases). Trimming removed 6 bases at V and 2 bases at J, with 11 bases between. CDR1 and CDR2 (germline): MNHEY, SMNVEV (reference sequence). The CDR3 is 13 residues long. CDR3 loop: CASRPGGPYEQYF. The CDR3 DNA sequence: TGTGCCAGCAGGCCCGGGGGTCCCTACGAGCAGTACTTC.

The CDR3 loop is CASSQEGHLGQRSYEQYF. The CDR3 bases are TGCGCCAGCAGCCAAGAAGGCCATCTGGGACAGCGCTCCTACGAGCAGTACTTC. The rearrangement links TRBV4-1 to TRBJ2-7, with TRBD1 identical over 7 bases. Germline trimming cut 0 bases from V and 0 bases from J; bases unmatched to any gene: 11. Germline lookup yields CDR1 MGHRA and CDR2 YSYEKL. The CDR3 is 18 residues long.

This sequence joins TRBV28 and TRBJ1-5; the match to TRBD1 covers 8 bases. V dropped 1 base and J dropped 1; count of bases not matched to a gene: 0. CDR1 and CDR2 from the germline V gene are MDHEN and SYDVKM. The CDR3 covers 15 residues. The CDR3 here is CASSLSGGSNQPQHF. The CDR3 coding sequence is TGTGCCAGCAGTTTATCAGGGGGCAGCAATCAGCCCCAGCATTTT.

The chain recombines TRBV20-1 with TRBJ2-5; D is unclear. Trimming stripped 0 bases from V and 2 bases from J, with 1 base between. The CDR3 is 11 residues long. Germline V gives CDR1 DFQATT, CDR2 SNEGSKA (reference sequence). The CDR3 DNA sequence: TGCAGTGCTAGAGAACAAGAGACCCAGTACTTC. Its translation: CSAREQETQYF.

The V and J genes are TRBV10-1 and TRBJ2-3; D could derive from TRBD1 or TRBD2 (5 bases each). The V end lost 8 bases, the J end lost 2 bases, and 11 bases lay between the germline ends. Germline V gene data show CDR1 as WNHNN and CDR2 as SYGVQD (reference sequence). The CDR3 has 13 residues. The CDR3 here is CASGDGYTDTQYF. The CDR3 DNA reads TGCGCCAGCGGGGACGGATACACAGATACGCAGTATTTT.

The gene calls are TRBV7-6 and TRBJ1-3, with a possible D match to TRBD1 (5 bases). The germline CDR1 and CDR2 sequences are SGHVS and FNYEAQ. Trimming stripped 0 bases from V and 1 base from J, with 19 bases between. The length of the CDR3 is 19 residues. CDR3 DNA sequence: TGTGCCAGCAGCTTAGCCGTGACCCCGGGACGGGGATCTGGAAACACCATATATTTT. Its translation is CASSLAVTPGRGSGNTIYF. Full variable domain (outside the CDR3, taken from reference TRBV7-6 and TRBJ1-3): GAGVSQSPRYKVTKRGQDVALRCDPISGHVSLYWYRQALGQGPEFLTYFNYEAQQDKSGLPNDRFSAERPEGSISTLTIQRTEQRDSAMYRCASSLAVTPGRGSGNTIYFGEGSWLTVV.

The chain recombines TRBV3-1 (or the pseudogene TRBV3-2) with TRBJ1-2, with TRBD1 matching 7 bases. CDR3 length: 14 amino acids. Germline V CDR1 and CDR2: LGHDT, YNNKEL (reference sequence). V trimming: 1 base; J trimming: 4 bases; junction bases outside the gene matches: 3. The CDR3: CASSQGQGGYGYTF. CDR3 in DNA: TGTGCCAGCAGCCAAGGGCAGGGGGGCTATGGCTACACCTTC.

The chain is built from TRBV11-2 and TRBJ2-7; 9 bases agree with TRBD1. V was clipped by 5 bases and J by 9 bases; unmatched bases: 8. Looked up from germline, CDR1 is SGHAT and CDR2 is FQNNGV. CDR3 length: 13 amino acids. Here the CDR3 reads CASSLQGARGQYF. The CDR3 DNA follows: TGTGCCAGCAGCCTACAGGGGGCCCGGGGGCAGTACTTC.

The gene calls are TRBV3-1 (or the pseudogene TRBV3-2) and TRBJ2-5, with TRBD2 as a possible D gene (6 bases). This CDR3 has 13 residues. CDR1 LGHDT and CDR2 YNNKEL come from the germline V gene (reference sequence). V was clipped by 4 bases and J by 5 bases, with 11 bases between them. The CDR3 nucleotides read TGTGCCAGCAGCCTAGTGGGGGGTGAGACCCAGTACTTC. This codes for CASSLVGGETQYF.

The chain joins TRBV7-8 to TRBJ1-2; possible D gene TRBD1, 6 bases. The V end lost 4 bases, the J end lost 3 bases, and 12 bases lay between the germline ends. The CDR3 extends over 14 amino acids. Per the germline V gene, CDR1 is SGHVS and CDR2 is FQNEAQ. CDR3 bases: TGTGCCAGCAGCTATAACAGGGCTCACTATGGCTACACCTTC. Its protein is CASSYNRAHYGYTF.

This sequence joins TRBV2 and TRBJ2-1, with TRBD2 as a possible D gene (6 bases). CDR1 is SNHLY, CDR2 FYNNEI, per germline. V lost 5 bases and J lost 4, with 18 bases in between. The CDR3 runs to 16 residues. Here the CDR3 DNA reads TGTGCCAGCAGTACCGCTAGCGCGGCCCTGTACAATGAGCAGTTCTTC. It is translated as CASSTASAALYNEQFF.

The chain combines TRBV5-1 with TRBJ2-7; TRBD1 aligns across 10 bases. The V gene end was trimmed by 4 bases and the J gene end by 3 bases; junction bases not matched to a gene: 4. Germline values: CDR1 SGHRS, CDR2 YFSETQ. This CDR3 has 14 residues. The CDR3 sequence: CASSRGQGVYEQYF. The CDR3 nucleotides read TGCGCCAGCAGCCGCGGACAGGGGGTCTACGAGCAGTACTTC.

Worth noting for this clone: The sample holds other DNA sequences that translate to the same CDR3. The chain links TRBV2 to TRBJ1-2, with D possibly TRBD1 on 6 matching bases. Trimming removed 4 bases at V and 4 bases at J, with 13 bases between. The CDR3 runs 14 residues. From germline, CDR1 is SNHLY and CDR2 FYNNEI. As DNA, the CDR3 is TGTGCCAGCAGTGTGGACAGTCAATCCTATGGCTACACCTTC. Translation: CASSVDSQSYGYTF.

V is TRBV28 and J is TRBJ1-1; D ambiguous. Germline assignment: CDR1 MDHEN and CDR2 SYDVKM. This CDR3 spans 15 amino acids. V dropped 5 bases and J dropped 0 bases, with 13 bases sitting between them. CDR3: CASSPWGSVNTEAFF. The CDR3 DNA sequence: TGTGCCAGCAGTCCATGGGGTTCCGTGAACACTGAAGCTTTCTTT.

V usage is TRBV4-1 and J usage is TRBJ1-2; D remains ambiguous. With 3 bases removed from V and 6 bases from J, the gap between germline ends came to 14 bases. The CDR3 covers 14 residues. Per germline, CDR1 MGHRA and CDR2 YSYEKL. The CDR3 sequence: CASSHSRVPNGYTF. CDR3 sequence (DNA): TGCGCCAGCAGCCATAGCAGAGTACCAAATGGCTACACCTTC.

CDR3 region: CASSQLQGAGNTIYF. CDR3 coding DNA: TGTGCCAGCAGCCAACTACAGGGGGCCGGAAACACCATATATTTT. The chain recombines TRBV4-2 with TRBJ1-3, with 9 positions matching TRBD1. Germline CDR1 is LGHNA and CDR2 is YNFKEQ. CDR3 length: 15 residues. Trimming cost V 2 bases and J 4 bases; bases outside gene matches: 3.

The chain links TRBV6-5 to TRBJ2-2, with a tentative D call TRBD2 (5 bases). Germline lookup yields CDR1 MNHEY and CDR2 SVGAGI. V was shortened by 4 bases and J by 7 bases, with 16 bases between the two germline ends. The CDR3 extends over 15 amino acids. The CDR3 reads CASSLEAPADGELFF. CDR3 sequence (DNA): TGTGCCAGCAGTTTGGAGGCACCAGCCGACGGGGAGCTGTTTTTT.

Only one count was recorded for this clone. CDR3 in amino acids: CAIHTRVSGTDTQYF. The CDR3 nucleotides read TGTGCGATACATACCAGGGTCTCGGGCACAGATACGCAGTATTTT. This sequence joins TRBV21-1 and TRBJ2-3; the table gives TRBD1 as D, unverified against the DNA. TRBV21-1 is a pseudogene locus. This CDR3 comprises 15 residues.

The chain has TRBV27 and TRBJ1-1, with D unresolved. The CDR3 sequence is 14 residues long. V lost 5 bases, J lost 6 bases, and 16 bases lay in between. Germline CDR1 MNHEY, CDR2 SMNVEV (reference sequence). The DNA of the CDR3 is TGTGCCAGCAGTCCCTACGAAAGGTCGTCTGAAGCTTTCTTT. Translated, it gives CASSPYERSSEAFF.

This clone was observed a handful of times. The chain is built from TRBV19 and TRBJ1-5; 7 bases line up with TRBD1. The CDR3 runs to 16 residues. In germline, CDR1 is LNHDA, CDR2 SQIVND (reference sequence). Trimming removed 5 bases from V and 2 bases from J; junction bases left unmatched: 9. The DNA of the CDR3 is TGTGCCAGTAGTCCGTCTAGGGGGCTCGGCAATCAGCCCCAGCATTTT. Its translation: CASSPSRGLGNQPQHF.

The chain uses TRBV3-1 (or the pseudogene TRBV3-2) and TRBJ2-7; tentative D call: TRBD2 (5 bases). Trimming left V 4 bases short and J 2 bases short, with 12 bases between. Germline values: CDR1 LGHDT, CDR2 YNNKEL (reference sequence). The CDR3 sequence is 14 residues long. CDR3 nucleotides: TGTGCCAGCAGCCGGGGAAGCGGACCCTACGAGCAGTACTTC. It codes for CASSRGSGPYEQYF.

V gene TRBV27 combines with J gene TRBJ1-5; D possibly corresponds to TRBD1 (6 bases). Trimming left V 5 bases short and J 0 bases short, with 11 bases between. Looked up from germline, CDR1 is MNHEY and CDR2 is SMNVEV (reference sequence). This CDR3 comprises 15 residues. The chain's CDR3 is CASSQQGNSNQPQHF. The DNA of the CDR3 is TGTGCCAGCAGTCAACAGGGTAATAGCAATCAGCCCCAGCATTTT.

This clone came up once. The chain combines TRBV6-2 or TRBV6-3 with TRBJ1-3, with D perhaps TRBD1 (5 bases). V was pared by 6 bases and J by 0 bases, with 9 bases between. CDR1 and CDR2 from the germline V gene are MNHEY and SVGEGT. The CDR3 spans 14 residues. The CDR3 DNA follows: TGTGCCAGCAGCCGACAGACCTCTGGAAACACCATATATTTT. Protein: CASSRQTSGNTIYF.

This chain joins TRBV4-3 and TRBJ2-3, with D perhaps matching TRBD2 (7 bases). The V gene's germline CDR1 is LGHNA and CDR2 YSLEER. V gave up 1 base and J gave up 3 bases, with 11 bases separating them. This CDR3 has 15 residues. The DNA of the CDR3 is TGCGCCAGCAGCCAAGGAGGGGGGGAAACAGATACGCAGTATTTT. It translates to CASSQGGGETDTQYF.

This clone has just one count. The CDR3 DNA reads as TGTGCTAGTGGTCGAGAAACGAATAATTCACCCCTCCACTTT. Translating it yields CASGRETNNSPLHF. The genes are TRBV12-5 and TRBJ1-6, with D unclear. The CDR3 sequence is 14 residues long. V was pared by 5 bases and J by 5 bases, with 10 bases between. Germline V CDR1 and CDR2: LGHNT, FRNRAP.